This TCR beta chain is drawn from a study of T cell responses to AZD1222 COVID-19 vaccine. Method: immunoSEQ multiplex PCR; TCRdb's copy keeps in-frame clones and lacks some. Of 150,000 to 190,000 clones listed, more than 85% are singletons. Trimming stripped 6 bases from V and 6 bases from J, with 11 bases between. CDR3 length equals 12 residues. The chain recombines TRBV12-3 or TRBV12-4 with TRBJ1-1; maybe TRBD1 (5 bases). Sequenced here: peripheral blood, sampled 28 days after the second AZD1222 dose. The sequence was obtained from an adult who received the AZD1222 COVID-19 vaccine. The CDR3 DNA reads as TGTGCCAGCAGCCTCGGGACCCCTGAAGCTTTCTTT. Amino acid sequence: CASSLGTPEAFF.